The rows below give T cell receptor beta chains drawn from one sample of a study of cytomegalovirus exposure and HLA in healthy donors. The assay was immunoSEQ multiplex PCR, and TCRdb's table has in-frame clones only and misses some. The table includes about 150,000 clones, 79% detected once. Sequencing was carried out using PBMCs. The receptors come from a man in his forties or fifties in good health and CMV-seropositive. CDR3s include the opening cysteine and the closing phenylalanine or tryptophan. The order of the fields is D gene, clone size, V gene, J gene, CDR3 DNA, CDR3 protein. A D gene is named only where the DNA matches it firmly. Size values are once, few and many counts, or a class for expanded clones, and some rows have none.

D: .; size: .; V: TRBV27; J: TRBJ2-2; DNA: TGTGCCAGCAGTTTTGAGACAGGGGAGCTGTTTTTT; CDR3: CASSFETGELFF
D: TRBD2; size: .; V: TRBV29-1; J: TRBJ2-5; DNA: TGCAGCGTTCTAGGTAGCGGGAGATTAGGGACCCAGTACTTC; CDR3: CSVLGSGRLGTQYF
D: .; size: .; V: TRBV29-1; J: TRBJ1-2; DNA: TGCAGCGTTGAGAACAGAAACTATGGCTACACCTTC; CDR3: CSVENRNYGYTF
D: .; size: .; V: TRBV5-6; J: TRBJ1-2; DNA: TGTGCCAGCAGCTTGGAAAGGACAAGGGGCTACACCTTC; CDR3: CASSLERTRGYTF
D: .; size: .; V: TRBV6-1; J: TRBJ1-6; DNA: TGTGCCAGCAGTGAGGGAGGAGGGTCACCCCTCCACTTT; CDR3: CASSEGGGSPLHF
D: TRBD2; size: .; V: TRBV6-5; J: TRBJ2-1; DNA: TGTGCCAGCAGTTATAGGCTAGCGGACTACAATGAGCAGTTCTTC; CDR3: CASSYRLADYNEQFF
D: TRBD2; size: .; V: TRBV29-1; J: TRBJ2-1; DNA: TGCAGCGTTGAAATGCGGGAGGGCTCAAATGAGCAGTTCTTC; CDR3: CSVEMREGSNEQFF
D: .; size: .; V: TRBV28; J: TRBJ2-5; DNA: TGTGCCAGCAGTTTTTTTAAGCGGGAGACCCAGTACTTC; CDR3: CASSFFKRETQYF
D: TRBD1; size: .; V: TRBV29-1; J: TRBJ1-2; DNA: TGCAGCGTTGCAAACCCCGACAGGGAGAGCGGCTACACCTTC; CDR3: CSVANPDRESGYTF
D: TRBD1; size: once; V: TRBV28; J: TRBJ2-7; DNA: TGTGCCAGCAGTCGGCCGGGACAGGGGGTTTTTTTGCAGTACTTC; CDR3: CASSRPGQGVFLQYF
D: .; size: few; V: TRBV29-1; J: TRBJ2-7; DNA: TGCAGCGTTGTTTGGACTGGAACCTACGAGCAGTACTTC; CDR3: CSVVWTGTYEQYF